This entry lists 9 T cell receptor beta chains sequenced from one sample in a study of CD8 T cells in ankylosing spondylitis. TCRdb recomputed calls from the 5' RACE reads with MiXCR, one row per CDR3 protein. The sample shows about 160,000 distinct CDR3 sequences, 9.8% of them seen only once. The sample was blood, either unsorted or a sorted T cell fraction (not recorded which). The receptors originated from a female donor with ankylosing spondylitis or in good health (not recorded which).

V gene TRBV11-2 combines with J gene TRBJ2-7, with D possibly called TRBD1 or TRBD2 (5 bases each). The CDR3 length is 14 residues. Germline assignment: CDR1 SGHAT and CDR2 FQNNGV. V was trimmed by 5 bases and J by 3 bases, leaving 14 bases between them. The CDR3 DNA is TGTGCCAGCAGCCTCTGGGACCCACTCTACGAGCAGTACTTC. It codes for CASSLWDPLYEQYF.

DNA of the CDR3: TGTGCCAGCAGTGAAAGGGATCTCGAGTTCTTC. Its translation: CASSERDLEFF. The chain employs TRBV2 and TRBJ2-1; the D is unclear. Germline V gives CDR1 SNHLY, CDR2 FYNNEI. The CDR3 has 11 amino acids. V was clipped by 2 bases and J by 14 bases, with 10 bases between them.

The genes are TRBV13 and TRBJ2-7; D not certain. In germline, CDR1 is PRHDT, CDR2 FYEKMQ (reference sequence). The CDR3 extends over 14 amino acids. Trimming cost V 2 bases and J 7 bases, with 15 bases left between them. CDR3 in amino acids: CASSLFAFPGEQYF. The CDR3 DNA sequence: TGTGCCAGCAGCTTATTTGCCTTCCCCGGAGAGCAGTACTTC.

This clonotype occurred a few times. The CDR3 coding sequence is TGTGCCAGCAGTGTGACTAGGGGCCCAGAGACCCAGTACTTC. It yields the protein CASSVTRGPETQYF. The chain links TRBV2 to TRBJ2-5, with a possible D match to TRBD2 (6 bases). The germline CDR1 and CDR2 sequences are SNHLY and FYNNEI. V was pared by 4 bases and J by 4 bases, with 13 bases between. This CDR3 region has 14 residues.

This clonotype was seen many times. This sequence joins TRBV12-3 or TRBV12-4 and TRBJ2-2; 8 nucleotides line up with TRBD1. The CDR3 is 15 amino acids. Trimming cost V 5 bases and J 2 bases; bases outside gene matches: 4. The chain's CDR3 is CASSRTGRNTGELFF. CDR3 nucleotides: TGTGCCAGCAGTCGGACAGGGAGAAACACCGGGGAGCTGTTTTTT.

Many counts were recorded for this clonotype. CDR3 nucleotide sequence: TGTGCCAGCAGCGAGGGACTAGCGGCCCGCGGTACGCAGTATTTT. This translates into CASSEGLAARGTQYF. V and J are TRBV9 and TRBJ2-3, with TRBD2 matching over 11 bases. Germline CDR1 and CDR2: SGDLS and YYNGEE. The ends lost 3 bases at V and 8 bases at J; junction bases unmatched: 8. This CDR3 has 15 amino acids.

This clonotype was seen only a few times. The CDR3 coding sequence is TGCAGTGCTGGTTTAGGGGCCGAGGCTTTCTTT. It encodes CSAGLGAEAFF. The genes are TRBV20-1 and TRBJ1-1, with D perhaps TRBD1 (5 bases). The ends were cut back, 5 bases at V and 11 bases at J, with 15 bases in the middle. Germline CDR1 is DFQATT and CDR2 is SNEGSKA (reference sequence). The CDR3 length is 11 residues.

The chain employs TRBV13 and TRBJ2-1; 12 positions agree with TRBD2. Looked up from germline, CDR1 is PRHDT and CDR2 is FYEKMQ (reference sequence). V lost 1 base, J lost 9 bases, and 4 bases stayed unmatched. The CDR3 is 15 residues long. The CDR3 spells CASSLASGRAGEQFF. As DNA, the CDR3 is TGTGCCAGCAGCTTAGCTAGCGGGAGGGCGGGTGAGCAGTTCTTC.

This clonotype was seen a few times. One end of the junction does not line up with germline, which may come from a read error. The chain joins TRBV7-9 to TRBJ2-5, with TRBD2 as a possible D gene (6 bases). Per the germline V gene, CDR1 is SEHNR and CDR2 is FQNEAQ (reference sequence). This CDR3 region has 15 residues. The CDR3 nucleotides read TGTGCCGGCAGCTTAGTTGCGGGGTTTGGAGAGACCCAGTACTTC. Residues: CAGSLVAGFGETQYF.